These 5 T cell receptor beta chains share one sample of origin, sequenced in a study of T-cell reconstitution after alpha-beta-depleted transplantation in children. Unique molecular identifiers were used in preparing the TCRbeta library. TCRdb itself ran the PCR reads through MiXCR, one entry per CDR3 protein. This table holds approximately 650,000 distinct CDR3 sequences, about an eighth found once. Sequencing was performed on PBMCs, taken before TCRalphabeta/CD19-depleted stem cell transplant. The receptors stem from a girl aged 2 to 9 with congenital amegakaryocytic thrombocytopenia, due to receive a stem cell transplant.

This clonotype was recorded many times. This chain joins TRBV20-1 and TRBJ2-1; 7 bases are a match to TRBD2. The V gene's germline CDR1 is DFQATT and CDR2 SNEGSKA (reference sequence). This CDR3 has 16 amino acids. V shed 6 bases, J shed 8 bases, and the junction held 19 bases outside the gene matches. The CDR3 DNA reads as TGCAGTGCCCCACTTTTACTTGCGGGAGTTGTAGATGAGCAGTTCTTC. It yields the protein CSAPLLLAGVVDEQFF.

This clonotype has more than one count but fewer than ten. This chain connects TRBV4-2 to TRBJ2-7; no clear D. V was shortened by 7 bases and J by 3 bases, with 22 bases between the two germline ends. The germline CDR1 and CDR2 sequences are LGHNA and YNFKEQ. This CDR3 has 16 amino acids. The CDR3 protein is CASTSAPGALGYEQYF. The CDR3 DNA follows: TGTGCCAGCACCTCCGCCCCGGGTGCACTGGGCTACGAGCAGTACTTC.

This clonotype was seen at least ten times. V gene TRBV20-1 combines with J gene TRBJ2-3, with D possibly TRBD2 on 6 matching bases. CDR3 length: 13 amino acids. The germline V gene has CDR1 DFQATT and CDR2 SNEGSKA (reference sequence). V was shortened by 6 bases and J by 4 bases, with 14 bases between the two germline ends. This CDR3 is CSALGREADTQYF. CDR3 DNA sequence: TGCAGTGCCTTGGGGCGGGAAGCAGATACGCAGTATTTT.

This clonotype was recorded a few times. V gene TRBV28 combines with J gene TRBJ2-3; the D is unclear. The CDR3 is made up of 12 amino acids. Germline V gene sequence: CDR1 MDHEN, CDR2 SYDVKM. V lost 4 bases and J 5 bases, leaving 7 bases between the germline ends. For the CDR3, the DNA is TGTGCCAGCAGTTCGTACAAAGATACGCAGTATTTT. It encodes CASSSYKDTQYF.

The gene calls are TRBV7-2 and TRBJ2-5, with a tentative D call TRBD2 (5 bases). The CDR3 is made up of 17 amino acids. The germline V gene encodes CDR1 SGHTA and CDR2 FQGNSA. V lost 5 bases and J 2 bases, leaving 21 bases between the germline ends. CDR3 residues: CASSRAGRNRWQETQYF. CDR3 sequence (DNA): TGTGCCAGCAGCCGGGCGGGCCGAAATCGGTGGCAAGAGACCCAGTACTTC.